This paragraph reports one T cell receptor beta chain. These data belong to a study of OX40 agonist ivuxolimab in advanced cancers. Generated by immunoSEQ multiplex PCR, the TCRdb table keeps only in-frame clones and is missing some. The sample holds more than 85,000 clones; roughly 87% are singletons and the top ten take 0.25% to 0.3%. Patients were ineligible given autoimmune disease history or systemic immunosuppression. The TCR sequence derives from an adult with an advanced solid tumor such as melanoma, head and neck, liver or kidney cancer. Material: CD4+ or CD8+ T cells sorted from blood, obtained in a trial of the OX40 agonist ivuxolimab.

CDR3 loop: CASSLTSGGRGWNEQFF. The CDR3 DNA reads as TGTGCCAGCAGCTTAACTAGCGGGGGGCGCGGTTGGAATGAGCAGTTCTTC. The chain links TRBV5-6 to TRBJ2-1; 12 bases align to TRBD2. CDR1 is SGHDT, CDR2 YYEEEE, per germline. The CDR3 runs 17 residues. With V trimmed by 2 bases and J by 7 bases, 10 bases remained unmatched.